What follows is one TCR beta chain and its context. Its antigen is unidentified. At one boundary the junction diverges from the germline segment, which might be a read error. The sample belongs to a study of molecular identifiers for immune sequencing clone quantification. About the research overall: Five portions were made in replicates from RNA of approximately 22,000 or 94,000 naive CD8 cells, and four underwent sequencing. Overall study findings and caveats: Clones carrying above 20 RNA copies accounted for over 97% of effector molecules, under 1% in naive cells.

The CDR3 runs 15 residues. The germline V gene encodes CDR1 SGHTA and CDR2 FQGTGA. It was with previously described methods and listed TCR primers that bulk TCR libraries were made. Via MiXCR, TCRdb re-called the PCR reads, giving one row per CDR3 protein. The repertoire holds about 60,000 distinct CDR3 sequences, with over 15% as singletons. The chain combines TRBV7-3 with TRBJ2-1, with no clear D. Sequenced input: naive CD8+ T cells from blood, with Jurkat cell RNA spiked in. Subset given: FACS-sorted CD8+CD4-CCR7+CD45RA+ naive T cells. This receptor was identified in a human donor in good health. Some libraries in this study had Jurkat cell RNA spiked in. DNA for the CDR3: TGTGTCAGCAGCTTAATGGGAACTGGTAACAATGAGCAGTTCTTC. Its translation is CVSSLMGTGNNEQFF.